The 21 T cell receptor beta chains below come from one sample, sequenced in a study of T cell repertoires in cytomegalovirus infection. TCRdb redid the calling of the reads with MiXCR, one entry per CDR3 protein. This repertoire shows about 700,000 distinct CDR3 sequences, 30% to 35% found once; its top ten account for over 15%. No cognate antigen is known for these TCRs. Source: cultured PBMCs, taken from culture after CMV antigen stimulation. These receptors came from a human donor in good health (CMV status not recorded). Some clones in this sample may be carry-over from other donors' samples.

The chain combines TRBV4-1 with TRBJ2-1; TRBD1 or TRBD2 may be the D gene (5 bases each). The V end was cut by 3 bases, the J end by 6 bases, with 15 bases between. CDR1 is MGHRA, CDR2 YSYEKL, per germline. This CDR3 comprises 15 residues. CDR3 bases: TGCGCCAGCAGCCAGACCGTGGGGGACCGCAATGAGCAGTTCTTC. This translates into CASSQTVGDRNEQFF.

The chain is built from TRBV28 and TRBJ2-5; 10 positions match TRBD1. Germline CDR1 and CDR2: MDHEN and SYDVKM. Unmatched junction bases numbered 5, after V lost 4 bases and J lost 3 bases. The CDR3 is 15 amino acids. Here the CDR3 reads CASSSGQGPEETQYF. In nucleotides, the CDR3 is TGTGCCAGCAGTTCGGGACAGGGGCCAGAAGAGACCCAGTACTTC.

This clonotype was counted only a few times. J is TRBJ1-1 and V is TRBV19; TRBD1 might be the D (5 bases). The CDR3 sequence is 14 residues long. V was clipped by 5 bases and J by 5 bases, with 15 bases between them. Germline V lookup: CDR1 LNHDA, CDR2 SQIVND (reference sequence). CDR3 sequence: CASSATPGPTEAFF. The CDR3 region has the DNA TGTGCCAGTAGTGCGACCCCGGGACCAACTGAAGCTTTCTTT.

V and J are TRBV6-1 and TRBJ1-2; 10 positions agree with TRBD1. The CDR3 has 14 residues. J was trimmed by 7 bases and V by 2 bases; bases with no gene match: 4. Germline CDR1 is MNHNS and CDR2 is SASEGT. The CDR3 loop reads CASSEPTGGRGYTF. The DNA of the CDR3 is TGTGCCAGCAGTGAACCGACAGGGGGCCGTGGCTACACCTTC.

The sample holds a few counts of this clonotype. CDR3 bases: TGTGCCAGCAGCCTCGACAGGGTGGCCTACAATGAGCAGTTCTTC. Its translation: CASSLDRVAYNEQFF. The chain is built from TRBV5-5 and TRBJ2-1; 7 bases line up with TRBD1. CDR1 and CDR2 (germline): SGHKS, YYEKEE (reference sequence). V was pared by 4 bases and J by 2 bases, with 6 bases of the junction left unmatched. The CDR3 sequence is 15 residues long.

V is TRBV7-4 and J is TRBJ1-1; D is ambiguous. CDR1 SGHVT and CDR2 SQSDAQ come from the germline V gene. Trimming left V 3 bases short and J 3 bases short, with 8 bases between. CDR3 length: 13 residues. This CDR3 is CASSFVEYTEAFF. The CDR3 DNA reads TGTGCCAGCAGCTTCGTAGAATACACTGAAGCTTTCTTT.

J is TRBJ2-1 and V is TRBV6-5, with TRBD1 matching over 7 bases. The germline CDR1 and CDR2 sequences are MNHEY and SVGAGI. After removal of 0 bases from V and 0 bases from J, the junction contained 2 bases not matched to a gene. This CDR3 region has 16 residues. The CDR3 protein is CASSYSSGGSYNEQFF. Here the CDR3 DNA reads TGTGCCAGCAGTTACTCCTCAGGGGGCTCCTACAATGAGCAGTTCTTC.

Written as DNA, the CDR3 is TGTGCCACGAGCCCCGCGTCCGAGACCCAGTACTTC. It codes for CATSPASETQYF. The chain combines TRBV7-4 with TRBJ2-5; D unclear. The CDR3 is made up of 12 amino acids. The V gene's germline CDR1 is SGHVT and CDR2 SQSDAQ. The germline V and J ends were trimmed by 10 bases and 5 bases, with 14 bases remaining between them.

The CDR3 DNA sequence: TGCGGTGGAGGTTCGCCCCTCCACTTT. This codes for CGGGSPLHF. The chain has TRBV20-1 and TRBJ1-6; D gene unclear. This CDR3 comprises 9 residues. From germline, CDR1 is DFQATT and CDR2 SNEGSKA (reference sequence).

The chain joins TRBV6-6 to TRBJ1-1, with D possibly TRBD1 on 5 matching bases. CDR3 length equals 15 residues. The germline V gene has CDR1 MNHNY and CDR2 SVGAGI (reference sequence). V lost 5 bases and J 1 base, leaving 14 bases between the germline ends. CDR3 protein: CASSDSRQSNTEAFF. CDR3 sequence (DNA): TGTGCCAGCAGTGATTCTAGACAGTCGAACACTGAAGCTTTCTTT.

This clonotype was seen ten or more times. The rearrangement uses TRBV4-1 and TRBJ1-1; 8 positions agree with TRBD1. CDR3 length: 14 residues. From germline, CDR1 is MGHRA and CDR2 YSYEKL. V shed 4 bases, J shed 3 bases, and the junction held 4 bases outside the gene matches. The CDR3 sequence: CASSLGQGDTEAFF. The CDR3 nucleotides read TGCGCCAGCAGCCTTGGACAGGGCGACACTGAAGCTTTCTTT.

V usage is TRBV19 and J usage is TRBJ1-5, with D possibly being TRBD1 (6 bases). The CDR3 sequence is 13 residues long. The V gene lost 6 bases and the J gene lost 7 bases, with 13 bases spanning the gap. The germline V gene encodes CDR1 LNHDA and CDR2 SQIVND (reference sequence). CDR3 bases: TGTGCCAGTAGGGGGACATCGGGGCAGCCCCAGCATTTT. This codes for CASRGTSGQPQHF.

CDR3 in DNA: TGCGCCAGCAGCTTGCGGACTAGCGGGATTGAGCAGTACTTC. The encoded protein is CASSLRTSGIEQYF. The chain recombines TRBV5-1 with TRBJ2-7, with 12 bases that match TRBD2. The germline V gene has CDR1 SGHRS and CDR2 YFSETQ. Trimming cost V 1 base and J 7 bases; bases outside gene matches: 3. The CDR3 is 14 amino acids.

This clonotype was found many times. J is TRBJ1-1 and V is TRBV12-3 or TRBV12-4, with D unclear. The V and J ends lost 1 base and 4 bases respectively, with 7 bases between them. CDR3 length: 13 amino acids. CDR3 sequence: CASSLETGTEAFF. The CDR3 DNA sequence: TGTGCCAGCAGTTTAGAGACCGGCACTGAAGCTTTCTTT.

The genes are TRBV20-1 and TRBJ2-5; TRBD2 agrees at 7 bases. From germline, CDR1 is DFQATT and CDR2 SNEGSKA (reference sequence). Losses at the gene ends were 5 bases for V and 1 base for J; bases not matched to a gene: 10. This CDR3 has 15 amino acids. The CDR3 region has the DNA TGCAGTGCTGCCCCTAGCGGAGACTTCCAAGAGACCCAGTACTTC. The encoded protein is CSAAPSGDFQETQYF.

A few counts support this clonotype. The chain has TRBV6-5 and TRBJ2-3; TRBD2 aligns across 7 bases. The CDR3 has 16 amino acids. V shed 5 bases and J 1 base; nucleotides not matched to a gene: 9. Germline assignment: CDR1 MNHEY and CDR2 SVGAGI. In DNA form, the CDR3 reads TGTGCCAGCAGTGGGCGGGAGTGGGGTGGCACAGATACGCAGTATTTT. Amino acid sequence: CASSGREWGGTDTQYF.

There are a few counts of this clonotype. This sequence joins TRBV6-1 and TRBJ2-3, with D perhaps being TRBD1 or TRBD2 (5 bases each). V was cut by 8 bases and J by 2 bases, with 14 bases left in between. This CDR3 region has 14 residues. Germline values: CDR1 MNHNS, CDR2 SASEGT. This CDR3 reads CASGGAGNTDTQYF. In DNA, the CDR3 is TGTGCCAGCGGAGGAGCAGGGAACACAGATACGCAGTATTTT.

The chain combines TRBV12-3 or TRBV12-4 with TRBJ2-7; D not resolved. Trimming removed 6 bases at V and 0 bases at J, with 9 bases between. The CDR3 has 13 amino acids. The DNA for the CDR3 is TGTGCCAGCAGCAGGCCTAGCTCCTACGAGCAGTACTTC. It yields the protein CASSRPSSYEQYF.

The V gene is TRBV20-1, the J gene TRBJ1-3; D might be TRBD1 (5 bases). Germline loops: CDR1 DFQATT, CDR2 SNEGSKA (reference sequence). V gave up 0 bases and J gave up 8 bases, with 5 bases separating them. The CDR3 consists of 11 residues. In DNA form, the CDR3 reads TGCAGTGCTAGAGAGGGGGACACCATATATTTT. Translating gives CSAREGDTIYF.

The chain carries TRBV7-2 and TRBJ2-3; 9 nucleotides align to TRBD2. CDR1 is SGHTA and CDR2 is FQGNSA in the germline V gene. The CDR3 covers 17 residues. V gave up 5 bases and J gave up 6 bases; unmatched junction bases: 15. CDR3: CASSPRTSEVFADTQYF. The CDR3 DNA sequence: TGTGCCAGCAGCCCACGGACTAGCGAGGTTTTTGCGGATACGCAGTATTTT.

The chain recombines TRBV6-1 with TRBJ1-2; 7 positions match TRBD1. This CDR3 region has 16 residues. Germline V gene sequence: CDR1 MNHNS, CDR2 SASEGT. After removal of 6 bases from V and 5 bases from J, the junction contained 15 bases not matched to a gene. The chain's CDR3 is CASRALMRQGDYGYTF. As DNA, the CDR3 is TGTGCCAGCAGGGCTCTCATGAGACAGGGTGATTATGGCTACACCTTC.